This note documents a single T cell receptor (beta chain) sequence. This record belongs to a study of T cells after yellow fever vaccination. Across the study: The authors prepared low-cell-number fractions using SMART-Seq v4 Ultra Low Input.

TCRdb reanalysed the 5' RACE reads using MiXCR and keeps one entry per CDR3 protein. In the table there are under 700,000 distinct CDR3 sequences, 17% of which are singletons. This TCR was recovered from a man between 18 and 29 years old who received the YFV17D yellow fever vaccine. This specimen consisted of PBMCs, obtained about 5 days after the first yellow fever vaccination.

CDR3 sequence reads: CASSFTIRAEAFF. CDR3 in DNA: TGTGCCAGCAGTTTTACAATTCGGGCTGAAGCTTTCTTT. The chain recombines TRBV12-3 or TRBV12-4 with TRBJ1-1; the D is unclear. This CDR3 has 13 amino acids. Trimming pared 3 bases from V and 6 bases from J, leaving 11 bases between.